The source of this TCR beta chain is a study of prognosis after radiotherapy for stage I lung cancer. General study findings and limits: Patients with distant metastases had lower Shannon entropy after stereotactic body radiation therapy. Reportedly, metastasis status was linked to differences in TRBV and TRBJ usage frequencies.

This clonotype was observed at least ten times. What it recognizes is unknown. TCR beta CDR3 was amplified from genomic DNA by two-round multiplex PCR. Round-one PCR had primers specific to each TRBV and TRBJ gene. TCRdb re-analysed the multiplex PCR reads in MiXCR, keeping a single row per CDR3 protein. Among about 18,000 distinct CDR3 sequences, about a sixth were seen once, and the ten largest hold less than 50%. Germline V gene sequence: CDR1 LGHDT, CDR2 YNNKEL (reference sequence). The ends were cut back, 1 base at V and 7 bases at J, with 7 bases in the middle. CDR3 size: 13 residues. This TCR was recovered from a donor over 45 with non-small cell lung cancer. V is TRBV3-1 and J is TRBJ2-2; no definite D call. The specimen comprised PBMCs, sampled before or after stereotactic body radiation therapy (not recorded which). The CDR3 spells CASSQVVSGELFF. DNA of the CDR3: TGTGCCAGCAGCCAAGTTGTAAGCGGGGAGCTGTTTTTT.